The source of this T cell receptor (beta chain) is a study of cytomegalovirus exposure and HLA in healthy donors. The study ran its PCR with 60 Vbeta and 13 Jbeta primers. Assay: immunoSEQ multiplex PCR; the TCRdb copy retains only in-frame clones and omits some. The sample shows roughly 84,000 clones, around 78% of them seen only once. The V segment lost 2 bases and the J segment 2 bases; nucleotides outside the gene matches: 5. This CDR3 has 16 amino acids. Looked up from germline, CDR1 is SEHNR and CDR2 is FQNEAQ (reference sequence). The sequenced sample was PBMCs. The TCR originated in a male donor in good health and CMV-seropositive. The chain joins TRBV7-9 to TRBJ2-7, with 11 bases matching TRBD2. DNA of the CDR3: TGTGCCAGCAGCTTAACCGGGACTAGCGGTACCTACGAGCAGTACTTC. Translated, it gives CASSLTGTSGTYEQYF.